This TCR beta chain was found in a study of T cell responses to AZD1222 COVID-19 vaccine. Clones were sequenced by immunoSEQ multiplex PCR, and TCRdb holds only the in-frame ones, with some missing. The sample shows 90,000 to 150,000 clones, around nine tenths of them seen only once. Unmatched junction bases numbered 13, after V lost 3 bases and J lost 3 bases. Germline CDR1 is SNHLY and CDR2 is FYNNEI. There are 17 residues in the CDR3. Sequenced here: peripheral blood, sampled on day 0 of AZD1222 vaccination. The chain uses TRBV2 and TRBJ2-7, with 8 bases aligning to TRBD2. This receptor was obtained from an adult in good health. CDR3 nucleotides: TGTGCCAGCAGTGAGCCCCGTTGGAGCGGGAGAGGCTACGAGCAGTACTTC. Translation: CASSEPRWSGRGYEQYF. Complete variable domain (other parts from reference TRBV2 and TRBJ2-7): EPEVTQTPSHQVTQMGQEVILRCVPISNHLYFYWYRQILGQKVEFLVSFYNNEISEKSEIFDDQFSVERPDGSNFTLKIRSTKLEDSAMYFCASSEPRWSGRGYEQYFGPGTRLTVT.